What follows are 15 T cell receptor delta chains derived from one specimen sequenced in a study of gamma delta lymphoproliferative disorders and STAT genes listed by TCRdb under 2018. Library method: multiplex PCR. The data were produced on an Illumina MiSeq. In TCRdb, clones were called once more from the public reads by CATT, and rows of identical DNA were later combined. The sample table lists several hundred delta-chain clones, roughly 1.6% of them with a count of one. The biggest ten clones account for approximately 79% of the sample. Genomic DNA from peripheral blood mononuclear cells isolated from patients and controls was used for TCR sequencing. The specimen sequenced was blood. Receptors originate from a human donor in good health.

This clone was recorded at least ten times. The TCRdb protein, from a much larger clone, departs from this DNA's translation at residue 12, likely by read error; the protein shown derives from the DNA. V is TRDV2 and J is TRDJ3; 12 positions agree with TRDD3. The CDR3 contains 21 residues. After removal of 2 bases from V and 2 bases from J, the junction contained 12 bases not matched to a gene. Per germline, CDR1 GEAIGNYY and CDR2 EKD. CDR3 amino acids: CACDKGWGIREFTWDTRQMFF. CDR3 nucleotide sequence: TGTGCCTGTGACAAGGGCTGGGGGATACGCGAGTTCACCTGGGACACCCGACAGATGTTTTTC.

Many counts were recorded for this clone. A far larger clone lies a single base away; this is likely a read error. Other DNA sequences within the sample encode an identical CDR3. In DNA, the CDR3 is TGTGCCTGTGACACAACGGGAACTGGGGGAGTACCCACCTGGGACACCCGACAGATGTTCTTC. Residues: CACDTTGTGGVPTWDTRQMFF. The chain combines TRDV2 with TRDJ3; 9 nucleotides agree with TRDD3. The CDR3 covers 21 residues. Per germline, CDR1 GEAIGNYY and CDR2 EKD.

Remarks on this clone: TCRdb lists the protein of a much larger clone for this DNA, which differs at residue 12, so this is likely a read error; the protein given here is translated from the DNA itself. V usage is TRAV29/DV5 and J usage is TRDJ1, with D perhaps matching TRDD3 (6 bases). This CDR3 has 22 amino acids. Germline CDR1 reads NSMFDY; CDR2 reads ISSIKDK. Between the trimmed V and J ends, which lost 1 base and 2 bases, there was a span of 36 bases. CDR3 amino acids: CAASRENPCRGFVDYCTDKLIF. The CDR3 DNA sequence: TGTGCAGCAAGCCGGGAGAACCCCTGTAGGGGATTCGTGGATTATTGTACCGATAAACTCATCTTT.

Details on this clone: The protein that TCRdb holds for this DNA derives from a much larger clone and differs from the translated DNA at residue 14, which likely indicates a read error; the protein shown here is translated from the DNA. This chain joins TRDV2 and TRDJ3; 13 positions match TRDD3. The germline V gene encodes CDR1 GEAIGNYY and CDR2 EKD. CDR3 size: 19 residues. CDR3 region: CACDKLLGDTVWDARQMFF. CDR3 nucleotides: TGTGCCTGTGACAAGTTACTGGGGGATACGGTTTGGGACGCCCGACAGATGTTTTTC.

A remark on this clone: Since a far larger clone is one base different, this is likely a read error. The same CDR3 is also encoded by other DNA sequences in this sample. This chain's CDR3 is CALGELHPSLPPYWGIPQALFYTDKLIF. CDR3 bases: TGTGCCCTTGGGGAACTGCACCCATCCCTTCCCCCTTACTGGGGGATCCCCCAGGCGTTGTTCTACACCGATAAACTCATCTTT. V is TRDV1 and J is TRDJ1; TRDD3 aligns across 10 bases. This CDR3 region has 28 residues. Germline V CDR1 and CDR2: TSWWSYY, QGS.

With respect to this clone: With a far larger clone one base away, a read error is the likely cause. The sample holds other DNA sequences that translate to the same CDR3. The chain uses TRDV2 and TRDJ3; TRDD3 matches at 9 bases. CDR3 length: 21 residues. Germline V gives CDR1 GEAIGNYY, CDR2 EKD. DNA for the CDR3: TGTGCCTGTGACACAACGGGAACTGGGGGAGTACCCACCTGGGACACACGACAGATGTTTTTC. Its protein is CACDTTGTGGVPTWDTRQMFF.

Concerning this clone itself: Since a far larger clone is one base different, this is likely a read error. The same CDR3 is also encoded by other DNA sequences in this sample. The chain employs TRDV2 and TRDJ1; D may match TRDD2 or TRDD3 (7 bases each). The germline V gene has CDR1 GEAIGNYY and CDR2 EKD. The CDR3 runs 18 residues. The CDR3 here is CACDTPFLGGIDTDKLIF. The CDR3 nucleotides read TGTGCCTGTGACACTCCCTTCCTTGGGGGGATTGACACCGATAAGCTCATCTTT.

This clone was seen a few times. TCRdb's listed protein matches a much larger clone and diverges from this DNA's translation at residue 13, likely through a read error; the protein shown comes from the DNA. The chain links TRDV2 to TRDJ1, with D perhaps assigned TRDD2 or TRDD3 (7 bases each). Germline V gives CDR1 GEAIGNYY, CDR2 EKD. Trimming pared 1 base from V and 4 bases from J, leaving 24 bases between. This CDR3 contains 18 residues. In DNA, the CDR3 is TGTGCCTGTGACACTCCCTTCCTTGGGGGGATTGACATCGATAAACTCATCTTT. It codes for CACDTPFLGGIDIDKLIF.

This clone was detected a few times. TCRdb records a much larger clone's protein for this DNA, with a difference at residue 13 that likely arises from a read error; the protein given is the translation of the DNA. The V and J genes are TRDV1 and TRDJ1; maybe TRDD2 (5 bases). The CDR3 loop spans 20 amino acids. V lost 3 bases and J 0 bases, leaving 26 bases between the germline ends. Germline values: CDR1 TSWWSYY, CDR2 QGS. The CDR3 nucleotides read TGTGCTCTTGGGGATCAAAGTTATTCCTTACGATGGAACTACACCGATAAACTCATCTTT. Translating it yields CALGDQSYSLRWNYTDKLIF.

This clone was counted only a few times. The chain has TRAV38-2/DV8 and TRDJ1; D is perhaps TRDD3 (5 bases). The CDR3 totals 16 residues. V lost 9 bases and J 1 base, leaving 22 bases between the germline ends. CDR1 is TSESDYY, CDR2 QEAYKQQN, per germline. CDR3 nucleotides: TGTGCTTTCGAGTACGAAGAGGGGAGCACCACCGATAAACTCATCTTT. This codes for CAFEYEEGSTTDKLIF.

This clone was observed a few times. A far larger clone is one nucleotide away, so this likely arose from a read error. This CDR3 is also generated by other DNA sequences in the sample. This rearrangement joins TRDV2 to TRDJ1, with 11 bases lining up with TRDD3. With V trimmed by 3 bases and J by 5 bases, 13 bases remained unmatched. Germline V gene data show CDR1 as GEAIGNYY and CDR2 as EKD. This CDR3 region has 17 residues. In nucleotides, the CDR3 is TGTGCCTGTGACTCTATGATACTGGGGGATAGAACTGATAAACTCATCTTT. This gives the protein CACDSMILGDRTDKLIF.

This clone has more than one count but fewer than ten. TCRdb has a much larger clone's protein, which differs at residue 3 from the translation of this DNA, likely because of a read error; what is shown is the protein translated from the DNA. The CDR3 DNA reads as TGTGCTCCTGGGGAAAGATTTTCCTTCCTTGTGAAATACTGGGGGATACGCGAACACCGGGACACCGATAAACTCATCTTT. It specifies CAPGERFSFLVKYWGIREHRDTDKLIF. The J gene is TRDJ1, the V gene TRDV1; 13 nucleotides agree with TRDD3. CDR3 length equals 27 residues. The germline CDR1 and CDR2 sequences are TSWWSYY and QGS.

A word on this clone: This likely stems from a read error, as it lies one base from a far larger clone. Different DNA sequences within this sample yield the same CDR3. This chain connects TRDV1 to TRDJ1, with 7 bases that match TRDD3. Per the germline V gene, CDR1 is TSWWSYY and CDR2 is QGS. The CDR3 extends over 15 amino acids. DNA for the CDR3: TGTGCTCTTGGGGGGTACTGGGGTGTCACCGATAAACTCATATTT. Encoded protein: CALGGYWGVTDKLIF.

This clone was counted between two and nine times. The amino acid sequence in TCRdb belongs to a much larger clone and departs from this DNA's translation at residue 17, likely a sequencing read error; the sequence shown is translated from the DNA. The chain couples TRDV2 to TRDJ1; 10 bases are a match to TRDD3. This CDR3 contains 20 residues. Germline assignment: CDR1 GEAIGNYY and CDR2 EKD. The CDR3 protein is CACDTIPTPVLGDQTDNLIF. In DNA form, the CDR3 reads TGTGCCTGTGACACGATTCCTACCCCGGTACTGGGGGATCAGACCGATAATCTCATCTTT.

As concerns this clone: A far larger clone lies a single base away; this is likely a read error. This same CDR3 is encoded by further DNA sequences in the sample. The chain's CDR3 is CACDKLLGDTVWDTRQMFF. The CDR3 DNA follows: TGTGCCTGTGACAAGTTACTGGGGGATACGGTTTGGGATACCCGACAGATGTTTTTC. V is TRDV2 and J is TRDJ3; TRDD3 agrees at 13 bases. Germline V gene lookup returns CDR1 GEAIGNYY and CDR2 EKD. The length of the CDR3 is 19 residues.